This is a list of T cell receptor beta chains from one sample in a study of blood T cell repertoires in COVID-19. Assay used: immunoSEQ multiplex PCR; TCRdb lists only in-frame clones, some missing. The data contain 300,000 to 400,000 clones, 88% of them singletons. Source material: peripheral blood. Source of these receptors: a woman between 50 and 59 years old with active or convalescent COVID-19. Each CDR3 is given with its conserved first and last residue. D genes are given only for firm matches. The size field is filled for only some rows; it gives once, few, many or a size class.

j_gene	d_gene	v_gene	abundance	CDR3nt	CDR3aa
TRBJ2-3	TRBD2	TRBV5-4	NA	TGTGCCAGCAGCCTACTAGCGGGAAGCACAGATACGCAGTATTTT	CASSLLAGSTDTQYF
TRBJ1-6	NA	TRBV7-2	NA	TGTGCCAGCAGCTTAGTGGCCGATTCACCCCTCCACTTT	CASSLVADSPLHF
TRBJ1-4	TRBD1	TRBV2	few	TGTGCCAGCAGTGCAGGGCCAGGGGGGACTGAAAAACTGTTTTTT	CASSAGPGGTEKLFF
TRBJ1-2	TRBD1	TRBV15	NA	TGTGCCACTAGCGACAGGGGACGCTATGGCTACACCTTC	CATSDRGRYGYTF
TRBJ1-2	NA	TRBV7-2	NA	TGTGCCAGCAGCTCCGGGACAAGGGATCAGCTCTACACCTTC	CASSSGTRDQLYTF
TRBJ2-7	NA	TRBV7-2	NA	TGTGCCAGCAGCTTTGACAGTACCTACGAGCAGTACTTC	CASSFDSTYEQYF
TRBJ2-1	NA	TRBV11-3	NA	TGTGCCAGCAGTCAAATCAATGAGCAGTTCTTC	CASSQINEQFF
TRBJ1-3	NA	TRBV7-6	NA	TGTGCCAGCAGCCCGGAGTATCTCCTCTCTGGAAACACCATATATTTT	CASSPEYLLSGNTIYF
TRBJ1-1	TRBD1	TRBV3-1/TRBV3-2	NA	TGTGCCAGCAGCCCCCCGGGACAGGGTGGTTATGAAGCTTTCTTT	CASSPPGQGGYEAFF
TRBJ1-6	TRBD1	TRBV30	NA	TGTGCCTGGACTCGCCTGGGGACAGTGAATTCACCCCTCCACTTT	CAWTRLGTVNSPLHF
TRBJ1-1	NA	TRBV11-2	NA	TGTGCCAGCAGCTTAGGTTTTCCCGGGACAAAGGGTCAAGACACTGAAGCTTTCTTT	CASSLGFPGTKGQDTEAFF
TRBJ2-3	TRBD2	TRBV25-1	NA	TGTGCCAGCAGTGAGGGACTAGCGGGAGGTGATACGCAGTATTTT	CASSEGLAGGDTQYF
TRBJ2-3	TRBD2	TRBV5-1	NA	TGCGCCAGCAGCCGCCTTAGCGGGTCTTACACAGATACGCAGTATTTT	CASSRLSGSYTDTQYF
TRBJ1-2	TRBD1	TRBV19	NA	TGTGCCAGTAGTAAACCAGGACAGGGGAATGGCTACACCTTC	CASSKPGQGNGYTF
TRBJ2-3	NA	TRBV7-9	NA	TGTGCCAGCAGCTTAGCGCCCCAGGGGTTGGGCACAGATACGCAGTATTTT	CASSLAPQGLGTDTQYF
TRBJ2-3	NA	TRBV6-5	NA	TGTGCCAGCAGTCTTTCACTAGTCGGCACAGATACGCAGTATTTT	CASSLSLVGTDTQYF
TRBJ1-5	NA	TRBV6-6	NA	TGTGCCAGCAGTTACGGCAGGGGCGGCAATCAGCCCCAGCATTTT	CASSYGRGGNQPQHF
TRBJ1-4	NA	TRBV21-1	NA	TGTGCCAGCAGCACCCGGGACAGGGGTTTAAGCGCAACTAATGAAAAACTGTTTTTT	CASSTRDRGLSATNEKLFF
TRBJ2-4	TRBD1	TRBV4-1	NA	TGCGCCAGCAGCCAACCCGGGACAGGACGAGATGAGGCCAAAAACATTCAGTACTTC	CASSQPGTGRDEAKNIQYF
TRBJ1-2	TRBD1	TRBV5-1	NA	TGCGCCAGCAGCTTGGCAGGGGGCGATGGCTACACCTTC	CASSLAGGDGYTF
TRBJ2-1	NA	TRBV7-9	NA	TGTGCCAGCAGCTTATATATTACGTCAGGCGTGTTCTTC	CASSLYITSGVFF
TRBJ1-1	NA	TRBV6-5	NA	TGTGCCAGCAGTTCCCCGGACAGAGAGAACACTGAAGCTTTCTTT	CASSSPDRENTEAFF
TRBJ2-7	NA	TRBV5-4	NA	TGTGCCAGCAGCTTGGCCCTAGGGGTCTCCTACGAGCAGTACTTC	CASSLALGVSYEQYF
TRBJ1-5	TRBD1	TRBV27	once	TGTGCCAGCAGGTATCAGGGGGCTGGACAGCCCCAGCATTTT	CASRYQGAGQPQHF
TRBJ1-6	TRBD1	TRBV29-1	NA	TGCAGCGATGAGGGGGCTAGGAGGAATTCACCCCTCCACTTT	CSDEGARRNSPLHF
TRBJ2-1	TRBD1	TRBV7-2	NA	TGTGCCAGCAGCTTGACGACAGGGATAGATGAGCAGTTCTTC	CASSLTTGIDEQFF
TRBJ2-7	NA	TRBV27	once	TGTGCCAGCAGTTTATCGAACGGCTACGAGCAGTACTTC	CASSLSNGYEQYF
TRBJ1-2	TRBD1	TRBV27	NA	TGTGCCAGCAGTCTCGATCTCGGGACAGGGTTCTATGGCTACACCTTC	CASSLDLGTGFYGYTF
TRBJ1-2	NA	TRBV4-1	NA	TGCGCCAGCAGCCAACCCCTCAGTGGCTATGGCTACACCTTC	CASSQPLSGYGYTF
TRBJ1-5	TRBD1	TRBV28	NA	TGTGCCAGCAGTTTAGGGACAGGTGTTGGCCAGCCCCAGCATTTT	CASSLGTGVGQPQHF
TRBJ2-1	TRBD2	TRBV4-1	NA	TGCGCCAGCAGCTTACATGGGGAGGGAGTGGAGCAGTTCTTC	CASSLHGEGVEQFF
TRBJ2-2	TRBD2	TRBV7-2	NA	TGTGCCAGCAGGCTCCCGGGAGGAGGATTCACCGGGGAGCTGTTTTTT	CASRLPGGGFTGELFF
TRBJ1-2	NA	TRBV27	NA	TGTGCCAGCAGTTACCATGGGGCAAAGGCTGGCTACACCTTC	CASSYHGAKAGYTF
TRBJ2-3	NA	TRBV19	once	TGTGCCAGTAGTATGGGAGCGAGCGGAGATACGCAGTATTTT	CASSMGASGDTQYF
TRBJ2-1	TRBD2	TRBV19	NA	TGTGCCAGTAGTGTACTAGCGGGAGGGCCCCTCAATGAGCAGTTCTTC	CASSVLAGGPLNEQFF
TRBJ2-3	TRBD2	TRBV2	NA	TGTGCCAGCTTTGAGAGAGGGGACGGGACTAGCGGGAGGACAGATACGCAGTATTTT	CASFERGDGTSGRTDTQYF
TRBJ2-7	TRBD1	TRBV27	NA	TGTGCCAGCAGTTTAGGAGGACAGGGCTACGAGCAGTACTTC	CASSLGGQGYEQYF
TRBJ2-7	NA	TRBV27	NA	TGTGCCAGCAGCCTACCTCCCTACGAGCAGTACTTC	CASSLPPYEQYF
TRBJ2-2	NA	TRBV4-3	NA	TGCGCCAGCAGCCAAGATTGGAATTGGAGGGCCGGGGAGCTGTTTTTT	CASSQDWNWRAGELFF
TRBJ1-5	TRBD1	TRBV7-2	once	TGTGCCAGCAGCCGGGGACAGCCTAATCAGCCCCAGCATTTT	CASSRGQPNQPQHF
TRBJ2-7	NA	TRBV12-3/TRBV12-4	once	TGTGCCAGCAGTTTGGACAGATACTACGAGCAGTACTTC	CASSLDRYYEQYF
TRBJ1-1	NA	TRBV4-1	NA	TGCGCCAGCAGCCAGTACACAGGGTCCCCTGAAGCTTTCTTT	CASSQYTGSPEAFF
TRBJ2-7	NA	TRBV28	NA	TGTGCCAGCAGTATGAGCGGAGCTTACGAGCAGTACTTC	CASSMSGAYEQYF
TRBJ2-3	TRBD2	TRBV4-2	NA	TGTGCCAGCAGCCAAGATCAGACTAGCGGGACAAGCACAGATACGCAGTATTTT	CASSQDQTSGTSTDTQYF
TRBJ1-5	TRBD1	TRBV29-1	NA	TGCAGCGTTGTGGCAGGGGGCAAGGAGCCCCAGCATTTT	CSVVAGGKEPQHF
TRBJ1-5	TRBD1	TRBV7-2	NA	TGTGCCAGCAGCCCTCGGACAGGGATCGTAAGCCAGCCCCAGCATTTT	CASSPRTGIVSQPQHF
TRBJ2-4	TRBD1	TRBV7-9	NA	TGTGCCAGCAGCTACACCCCCGGGACAGGGGCTCCTTTAAACATTCAGTACTTC	CASSYTPGTGAPLNIQYF
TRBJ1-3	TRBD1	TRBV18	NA	TGTGCCAGCTCACCGGGACAGGGGGCCTATGGAAACACCATATATTTT	CASSPGQGAYGNTIYF
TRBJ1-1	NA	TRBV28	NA	TGTGCCAGCAGTTTCGTCCGGCAGGGCCTCAAAGCTTTCTTT	CASSFVRQGLKAFF
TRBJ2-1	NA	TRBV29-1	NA	TGCAGCGTTCGAGCGGTCAATGAGCAGTTCTTC	CSVRAVNEQFF
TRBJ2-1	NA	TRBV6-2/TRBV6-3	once	TGTGCCAGCAGTTACCCCCTGGCCTTATACAATGAGCAGTTCTTC	CASSYPLALYNEQFF
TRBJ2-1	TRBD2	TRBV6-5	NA	TGTGCCAGCAGTTACCAAGCGGGATCTATCGGTGAGCAGTTCTTC	CASSYQAGSIGEQFF
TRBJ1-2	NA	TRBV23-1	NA	TGCGCCAGCAGTCAAGGGACAAACTATGGCTACACCTTC	CASSQGTNYGYTF